The 9 T cell receptor beta chains presented below share a single source sample, sequenced in a study of T cells in Graves' hyperthyroidism and ophthalmopathy. TCR beta CDR3 region amplification was performed from RNA transcripts. The HTBI primer set served for first-round RT-PCR of the TCR CDR3. Via MiXCR, TCRdb re-called the multiplex PCR reads, giving one row per CDR3 protein. The sample carries around 580,000 distinct CDR3 sequences, approximately 15% recorded once. Material for sequencing was blood. Receptors were obtained from a woman between 18 and 29 years old with Graves' hyperthyroidism.

In its sample, this clonotype was seen once. This may come from a read error, since a much larger clone is one base off. This chain uses TRBV20-1 with TRBJ1-5; D is ambiguous. From germline, CDR1 is DFQATT and CDR2 SNEGSKA (reference sequence). The V and J ends lost 1 base and 6 bases respectively, with 13 bases between them. This CDR3 spans 14 amino acids. The CDR3 bases are TGCAGTGCTAGAGGCCAGGAGGCAAGTCAGCCCCAGCATTTT. Translated: CSARGQEASQPQHF.

This clonotype was recorded at least ten times. The CDR3 region is CASSLTGRSYNEQFF. The CDR3 DNA reads TGTGCCAGCAGTTTAACGGGGAGGTCCTACAATGAGCAGTTCTTC. The V and J genes are TRBV27 and TRBJ2-1, with D possibly matching TRBD2 (6 bases). The CDR3 loop spans 15 amino acids. Trimming pared 2 bases from V and 1 base from J, leaving 9 bases between. The germline V gene encodes CDR1 MNHEY and CDR2 SMNVEV (reference sequence).

This clonotype was observed a handful of times. This chain links TRBV7-6 with TRBJ1-1; 8 bases map to TRBD1. CDR1 and CDR2 from the germline V gene are SGHVS and FNYEAQ. V lost 4 bases and J lost 5; bases outside the gene matches: 6. The CDR3 is 14 residues long. The CDR3 DNA reads TGTGCCAGCAGCTCTTCAGGGGGCAGTACTGAAGCTTTCTTT. Translating it yields CASSSSGGSTEAFF.

The V gene is TRBV7-3, the J gene TRBJ2-5; D is possibly TRBD1 or TRBD2 (5 bases each). There are 13 residues in the CDR3. V lost 10 bases, J lost 3 bases, and 15 bases lay in between. Per the germline V gene, CDR1 is SGHTA and CDR2 is FQGTGA. The CDR3 bases are TGTGCCAACCCGGGACGCCCTAAAGAGACCCAGTACTTC. Its translation is CANPGRPKETQYF.

At least ten counts were recorded for this clonotype. The J gene is TRBJ2-5, the V gene TRBV7-2, with 7 bases matching TRBD1. Germline CDR1 reads SGHTA; CDR2 reads FQGNSA. This CDR3 is 15 amino acids long. Germline trimming cut 1 base from V and 0 bases from J; bases unmatched to any gene: 2. In nucleotides, the CDR3 is TGTGCCAGCAGCTTAGGACAGGGCTACCAAGAGACCCAGTACTTC. It specifies CASSLGQGYQETQYF. The full variable domain, rest sourced from reference TRBV7-2 and TRBJ2-5, is GAGVSQSPSNKVTEKGKDVELRCDPISGHTALYWYRQSLGQGLEFLIYFQGNSAPDKSGLPSDRFSAERTGGSVSTLTIQRTQQEDSAVYLCASSLGQGYQETQYFGPGTRLLVL.

This clonotype was recorded many times. The J gene is TRBJ2-7, the V gene TRBV29-1, with a possible D match to TRBD1 (6 bases). From germline, CDR1 is SQVTM and CDR2 ANQGSEA. V gave up 2 bases and J gave up 1 base, with 12 bases separating them. The CDR3 totals 14 residues. CDR3: CSVESWTESYEQYF. The DNA for the CDR3 is TGCAGCGTTGAATCCTGGACAGAGTCCTACGAGCAGTACTTC.

This clonotype was counted between two and nine times. The J gene is TRBJ2-1, the V gene TRBV4-1, with D tentatively TRBD1 (6 bases). CDR1 is MGHRA and CDR2 is YSYEKL in the germline V gene. V gave up 1 base and J gave up 10 bases, with 17 bases separating them. There are 15 residues in the CDR3. Written as DNA, the CDR3 is TGCGCCAGCAGCCAAGTGTCGCAGGGGATGGACGAGCAGTTCTTC. Translated: CASSQVSQGMDEQFF.

This clonotype was seen a handful of times. V and J are TRBV6-2 or TRBV6-3 and TRBJ2-1, with TRBD2 matching 16 bases. The CDR3 consists of 17 residues. CDR1 MNHEY and CDR2 SVGEGT come from the germline V gene. V was pared by 6 bases and J by 8 bases, with 10 bases of the junction left unmatched. The CDR3 sequence is CASSRTGTSGGADEQFF. CDR3 in DNA: TGTGCCAGCAGCCGAACCGGGACTAGCGGGGGGGCGGATGAGCAGTTCTTC.

This clonotype was observed a handful of times. V and J are TRBV20-1 and TRBJ2-3; weak D call: TRBD2 (6 bases). Trimming took off 5 bases at V and 0 bases at J, with 9 bases between the two ends. Per the germline V gene, CDR1 is DFQATT and CDR2 is SNEGSKA (reference sequence). CDR3 length: 13 residues. The CDR3 protein is CSAPSESTDTQYF. CDR3 coding DNA: TGCAGTGCTCCTAGCGAGAGCACAGATACGCAGTATTTT.